The subject of this entry is one T cell receptor beta chain. In the study's own analysis: Amplification of reference gene primers provided the estimated nucleated cell counts. Profiling relied on immunoSEQ multiplex PCR, and the TCRdb table lists in-frame clones only, not all of them. The DNA was the basis for D and trimming; V, J and clone size are from that table. Here the sample spans approximately 250,000 clones, approximately 83% being singletons. These data are taken from a study of blood T cell repertoires in COVID-19. Study-wide context: Sources were T cells, B-cell-depleted T cells, or PBMCs; the material itself was cDNA or gDNA.

The V gene's germline CDR1 is SGHTA and CDR2 FQGNSA. Trimming stripped 1 base from V and 0 bases from J, with 7 bases between. This CDR3 comprises 14 residues. J is TRBJ2-7 and V is TRBV7-2; a possible D gene is TRBD1 (5 bases). The clonotype comes from a woman between 50 and 59 years old with acute or convalescent COVID-19. The sample taken for sequencing was peripheral blood. In nucleotides, the CDR3 is TGTGCCAGCAGCTTAGGCAGGGACTCCTACGAGCAGTACTTC. It translates to CASSLGRDSYEQYF.